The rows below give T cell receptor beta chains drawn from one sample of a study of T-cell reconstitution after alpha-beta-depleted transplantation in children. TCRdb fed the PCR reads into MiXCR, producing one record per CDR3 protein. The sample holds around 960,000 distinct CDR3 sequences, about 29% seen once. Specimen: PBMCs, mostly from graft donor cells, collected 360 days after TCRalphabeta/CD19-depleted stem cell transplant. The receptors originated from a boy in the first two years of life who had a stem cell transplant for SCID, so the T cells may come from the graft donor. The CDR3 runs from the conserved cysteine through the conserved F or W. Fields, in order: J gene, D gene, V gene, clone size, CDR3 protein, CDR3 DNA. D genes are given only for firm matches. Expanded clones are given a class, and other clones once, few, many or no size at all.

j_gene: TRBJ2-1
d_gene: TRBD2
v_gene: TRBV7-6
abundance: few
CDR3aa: CASSLLAGGDLSYNEQFF
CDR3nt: TGTGCCAGCAGCTTACTAGCGGGGGGAGATTTATCCTACAATGAGCAGTTCTTC

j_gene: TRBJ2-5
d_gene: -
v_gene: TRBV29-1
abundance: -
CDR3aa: CSAGRDTQETQYF
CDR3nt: TGCAGCGCCGGCCGGGACACCCAAGAGACCCAGTACTTC

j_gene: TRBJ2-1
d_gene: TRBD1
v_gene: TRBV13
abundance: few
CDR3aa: CASSFVPGQGYEQFF
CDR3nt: TGTGCCAGCAGCTTCGTCCCGGGACAGGGGTATGAGCAGTTCTTC

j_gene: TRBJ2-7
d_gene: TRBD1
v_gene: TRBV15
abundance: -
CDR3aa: CATSRDRAPHEQYF
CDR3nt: TGTGCCACCAGCAGGGACAGGGCACCCCACGAGCAGTACTTC

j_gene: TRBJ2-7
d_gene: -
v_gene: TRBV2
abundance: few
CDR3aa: CASSDLTDYEQYF
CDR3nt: TGTGCCAGCAGTGACCTTACAGACTACGAGCAGTACTTC

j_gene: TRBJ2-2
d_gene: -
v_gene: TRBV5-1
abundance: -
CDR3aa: CASREQAYTGELFF
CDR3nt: TGCGCCAGCAGGGAACAGGCGTACACCGGGGAGCTGTTTTTT

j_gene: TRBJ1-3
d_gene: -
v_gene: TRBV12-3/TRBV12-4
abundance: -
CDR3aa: CASSPVTGNTIYF
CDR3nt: TGTGCCAGCAGTCCCGTTACTGGAAACACCATATATTTT

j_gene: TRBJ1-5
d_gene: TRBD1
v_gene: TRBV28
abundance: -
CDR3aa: CASSTWTGGMDQPQHF
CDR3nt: TGTGCCAGCAGTACCTGGACAGGGGGGATGGATCAGCCCCAGCATTTT

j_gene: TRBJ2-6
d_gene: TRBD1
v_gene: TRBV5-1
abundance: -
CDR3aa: CASSLVTGGRGANVLTF
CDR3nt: TGCGCCAGCAGCTTGGTCACAGGGGGTCGTGGGGCCAACGTCCTGACTTTC

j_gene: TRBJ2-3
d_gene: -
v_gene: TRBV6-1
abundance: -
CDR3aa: CASSPTLGATDTQYF
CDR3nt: TGTGCCAGCAGCCCAACCTTAGGGGCCACAGATACGCAGTATTTT

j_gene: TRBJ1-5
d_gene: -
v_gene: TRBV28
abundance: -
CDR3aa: CASSLSGRNQPQHF
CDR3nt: TGTGCCAGCAGTTTATCAGGACGGAATCAGCCCCAGCATTTT

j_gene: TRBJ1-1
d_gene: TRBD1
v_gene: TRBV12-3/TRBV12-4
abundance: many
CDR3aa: CASSSTGGGTEAFF
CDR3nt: TGCGCCAGCAGCTCCACAGGGGGAGGTACTGAAGCTTTCTTT

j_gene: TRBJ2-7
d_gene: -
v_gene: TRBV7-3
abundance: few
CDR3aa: CASSIAPGPSYEQYF
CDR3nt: TGTGCCAGCAGCATTGCCCCGGGCCCCTCCTACGAGCAGTACTTC

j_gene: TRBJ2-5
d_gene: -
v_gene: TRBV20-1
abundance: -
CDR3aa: CSALLGQETQYF
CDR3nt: TGCAGTGCTCTACTAGGTCAAGAGACCCAGTACTTC

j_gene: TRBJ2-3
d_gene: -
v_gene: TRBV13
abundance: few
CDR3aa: CASTNPRADTDTQYF
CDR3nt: TGTGCCAGCACTAACCCCAGGGCGGACACAGATACGCAGTATTTT

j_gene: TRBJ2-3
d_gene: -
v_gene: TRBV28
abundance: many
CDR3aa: CASTSKWGRRDTQYF
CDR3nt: TGTGCCAGCACCTCGAAATGGGGGCGGAGGGATACGCAGTATTTT

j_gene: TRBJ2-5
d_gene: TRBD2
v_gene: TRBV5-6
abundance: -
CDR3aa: CASSSPGLRKRTQYF
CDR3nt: TGTGCCAGCAGCTCACCGGGACTACGAAAGCGGACCCAGTACTTC

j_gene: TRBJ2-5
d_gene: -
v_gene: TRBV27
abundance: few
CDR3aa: CARIEEGRETQYF
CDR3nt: TGTGCCAGGATAGAAGAGGGGCGTGAGACCCAGTACTTC

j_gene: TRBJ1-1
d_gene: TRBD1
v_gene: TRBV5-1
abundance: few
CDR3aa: CASSFGQVTNTEAFF
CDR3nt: TGCGCCAGCAGCTTTGGACAGGTGACGAACACTGAAGCTTTCTTT

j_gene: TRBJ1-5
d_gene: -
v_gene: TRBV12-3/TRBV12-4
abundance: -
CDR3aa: CASSLVGRRNQPQHF
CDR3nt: TGTGCCAGCAGTTTAGTAGGGAGGAGAAATCAGCCCCAGCATTTT

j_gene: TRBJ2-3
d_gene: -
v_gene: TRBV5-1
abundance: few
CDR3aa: CASSLGITEQYF
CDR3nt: TGCGCCAGCAGCTTGGGGATCACGGAGCAGTATTTT

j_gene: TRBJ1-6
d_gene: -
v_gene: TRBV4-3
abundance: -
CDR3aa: CASSQDMLNSPLHF
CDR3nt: TGCGCCAGCAGCCAAGATATGTTGAATTCACCCCTCCACTTT

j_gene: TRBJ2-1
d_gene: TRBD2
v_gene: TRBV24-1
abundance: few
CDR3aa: CATSWGGSYNEQFF
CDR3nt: TGTGCCACCAGTTGGGGGGGTTCCTACAATGAGCAGTTCTTC

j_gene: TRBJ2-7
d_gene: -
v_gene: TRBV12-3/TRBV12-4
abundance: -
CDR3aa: CASSLTHRNSEQYF
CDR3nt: TGTGCCAGCAGTCTCACCCACAGGAATTCGGAGCAGTACTTC

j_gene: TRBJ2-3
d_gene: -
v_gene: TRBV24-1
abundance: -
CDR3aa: CATSDLRKGGLGADTQYF
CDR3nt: TGTGCCACCAGTGATTTGAGGAAGGGGGGGCTAGGGGCAGATACGCAGTATTTT

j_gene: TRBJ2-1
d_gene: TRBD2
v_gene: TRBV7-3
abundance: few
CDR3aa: CASSSTGAGGPSYNEQFF
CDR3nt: TGTGCCAGCAGCTCAACCGGAGCGGGGGGACCCTCCTACAATGAGCAGTTCTTC

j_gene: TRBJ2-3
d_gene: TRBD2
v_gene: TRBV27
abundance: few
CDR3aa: CASRPLAGRDTQYF
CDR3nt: TGTGCCAGCAGGCCGCTAGCGGGGCGAGATACGCAGTATTTT

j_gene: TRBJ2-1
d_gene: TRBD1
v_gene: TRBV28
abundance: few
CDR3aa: CASSFPTIQNGTGGLDEQFF
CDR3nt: TGTGCCAGCAGTTTCCCCACGATTCAAAACGGGACAGGGGGATTGGATGAGCAGTTCTTC

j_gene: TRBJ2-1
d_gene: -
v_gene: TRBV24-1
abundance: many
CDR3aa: CATSDRARRDNEQFF
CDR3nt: TGTGCCACCAGTGATAGGGCTAGAAGGGACAATGAGCAGTTCTTC

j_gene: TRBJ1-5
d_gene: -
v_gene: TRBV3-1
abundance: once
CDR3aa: CASSQLLTAQPQHF
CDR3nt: TGTGCCAGCAGCCAGTTATTAACGGCACAGCCCCAGCATTTT

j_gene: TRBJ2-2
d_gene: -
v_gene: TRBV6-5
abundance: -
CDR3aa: CASSYRQGWAGTGELFF
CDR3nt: TGTGCCAGCAGTTACCGCCAGGGATGGGCGGGCACCGGGGAGCTGTTTTTT

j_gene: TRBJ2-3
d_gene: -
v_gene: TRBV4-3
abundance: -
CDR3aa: CASSQDTAGTSTDTQYF
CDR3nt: TGCGCCAGCAGCCAAGATACTGCAGGGACGAGCACAGATACGCAGTATTTT